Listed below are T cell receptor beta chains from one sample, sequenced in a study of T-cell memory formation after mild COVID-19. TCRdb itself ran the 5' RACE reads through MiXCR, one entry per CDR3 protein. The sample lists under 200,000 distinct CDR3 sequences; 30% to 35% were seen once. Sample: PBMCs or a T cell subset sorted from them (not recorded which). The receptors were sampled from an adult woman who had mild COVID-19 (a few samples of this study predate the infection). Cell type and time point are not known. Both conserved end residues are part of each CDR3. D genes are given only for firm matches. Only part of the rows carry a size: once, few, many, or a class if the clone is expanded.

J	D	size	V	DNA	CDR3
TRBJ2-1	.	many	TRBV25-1	TGTGCCAGCAGTTATGGGGGACGGAACAATGAGCAGTTCTTC	CASSYGGRNNEQFF
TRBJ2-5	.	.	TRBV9	TGTGCCAGCAGCGTAGGGGGATCTAGCTGGGGATACCTCACGGCCCAGTACTTC	CASSVGGSSWGYLTAQYF
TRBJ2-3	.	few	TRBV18	TGTGCCAGCTCCCAGGACTTAGCAGATACGCAGTATTTT	CASSQDLADTQYF
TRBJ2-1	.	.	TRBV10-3	TGTGCCATCAGTGAGGGACAGAAACAGCATGAGCAGTTCTTC	CAISEGQKQHEQFF
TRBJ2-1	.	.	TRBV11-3	TGTGCCAGCAGCTCACAGGGTTGGGGTGAGCAGTTCTTC	CASSSQGWGEQFF
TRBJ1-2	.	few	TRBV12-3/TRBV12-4	TGTGCCAGCAGCCCCGACAGGTACTATGGCTACACCTTC	CASSPDRYYGYTF
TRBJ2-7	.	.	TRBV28	TGTGCCAGCACCCTAACCGGCCGGGGGCGGCCCTCCTACGAGCAGTACTTC	CASTLTGRGRPSYEQYF
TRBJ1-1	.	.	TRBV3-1	TGTGCCAGCAGCCAGGACAGTGAAGCTTTCTTT	CASSQDSEAFF
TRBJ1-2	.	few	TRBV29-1	TGCAGCGTTGATAAACAGTGGGTAGCGGATGGCTACACCTTC	CSVDKQWVADGYTF
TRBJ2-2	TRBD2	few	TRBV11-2	TGTGCCAGCAGCTTCCCCTCTCTAGCGGGCGGGGAGCTGTTTTTT	CASSFPSLAGGELFF
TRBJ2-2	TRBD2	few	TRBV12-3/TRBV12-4	TGTGCCAGCAGTTCGGGACTAGCGGGTAGGCCCGGGGAGCTGTTTTTT	CASSSGLAGRPGELFF
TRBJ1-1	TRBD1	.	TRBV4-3	TGCGCCAGCAGCCGGGACAGGGGATTAATGAACACTGAAGCTTTCTTT	CASSRDRGLMNTEAFF